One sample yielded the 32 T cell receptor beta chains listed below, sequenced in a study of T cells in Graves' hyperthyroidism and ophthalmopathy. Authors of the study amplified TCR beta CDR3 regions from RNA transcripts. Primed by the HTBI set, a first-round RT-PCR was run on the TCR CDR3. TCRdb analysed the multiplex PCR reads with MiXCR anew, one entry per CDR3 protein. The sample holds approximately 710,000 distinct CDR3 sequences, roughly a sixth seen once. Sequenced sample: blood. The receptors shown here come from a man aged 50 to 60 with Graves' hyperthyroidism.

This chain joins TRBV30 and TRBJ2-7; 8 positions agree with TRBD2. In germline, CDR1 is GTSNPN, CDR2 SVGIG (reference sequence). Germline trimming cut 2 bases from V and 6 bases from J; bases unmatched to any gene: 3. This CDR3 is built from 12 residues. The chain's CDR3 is CAWSSGSSEQYF. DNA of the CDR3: TGTGCCTGGAGTAGCGGGAGCAGCGAGCAGTACTTC. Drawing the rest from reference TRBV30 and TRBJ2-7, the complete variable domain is SQTIHQWPATLVQPVGSPLSLECTVEGTSNPNLYWYRQAAGRGLQLLFYSVGIGQISSEVPQNLSASRPQDRQFILSSKKLLLSDSGFYLCAWSSGSSEQYFGPGTRLTVT.

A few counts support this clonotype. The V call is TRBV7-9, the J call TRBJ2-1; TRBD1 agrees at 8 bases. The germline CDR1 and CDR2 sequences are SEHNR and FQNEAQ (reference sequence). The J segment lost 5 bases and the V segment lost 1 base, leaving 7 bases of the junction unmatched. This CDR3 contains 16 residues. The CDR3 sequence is CASSLVSGGPHNEQFF. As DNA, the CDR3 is TGTGCCAGCAGCTTAGTCTCAGGGGGCCCACACAATGAGCAGTTCTTC.

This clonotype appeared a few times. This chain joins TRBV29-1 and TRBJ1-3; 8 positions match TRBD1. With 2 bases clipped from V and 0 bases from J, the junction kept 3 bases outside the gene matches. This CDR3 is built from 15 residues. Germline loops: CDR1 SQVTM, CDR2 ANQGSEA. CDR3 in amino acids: CSVETGGTSGNTIYF. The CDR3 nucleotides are TGCAGCGTTGAAACAGGGGGAACCTCTGGAAACACCATATATTTT.

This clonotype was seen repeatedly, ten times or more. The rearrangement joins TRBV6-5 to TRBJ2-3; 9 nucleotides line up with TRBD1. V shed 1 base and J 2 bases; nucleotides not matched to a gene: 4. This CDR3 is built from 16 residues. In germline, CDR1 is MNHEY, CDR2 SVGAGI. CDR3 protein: CASSYYGTGYTDTQYF. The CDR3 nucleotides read TGTGCCAGCAGTTACTACGGGACAGGGTACACAGATACGCAGTATTTT.

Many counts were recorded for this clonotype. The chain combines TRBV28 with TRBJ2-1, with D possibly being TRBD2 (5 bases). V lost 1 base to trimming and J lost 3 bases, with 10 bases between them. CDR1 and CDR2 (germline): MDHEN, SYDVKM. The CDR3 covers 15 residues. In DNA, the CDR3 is TGTGCCAGCAGTTTATCTAGCAGCTACTACAATGAGCAGTTCTTC. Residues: CASSLSSSYYNEQFF.

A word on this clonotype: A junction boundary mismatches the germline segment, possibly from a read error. Here the CDR3 DNA reads TGCGCCAGCAGCTGGGGGACAGGACGTAGAAACACTGGAGCTTTCTTT. The encoded protein is CASSWGTGRRNTGAFF. The chain recombines TRBV5-1 with TRBJ1-1; 8 bases map to TRBD1. Germline values: CDR1 SGHRS, CDR2 YFSETQ. The CDR3 loop spans 16 amino acids.

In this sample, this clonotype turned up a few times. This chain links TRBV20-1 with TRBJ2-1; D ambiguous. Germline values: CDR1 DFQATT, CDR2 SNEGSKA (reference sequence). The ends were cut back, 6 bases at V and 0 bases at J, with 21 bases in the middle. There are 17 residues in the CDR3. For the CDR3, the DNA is TGCAGTGCCTTACCGTTGACGGGTATAAGCTCCTACAATGAGCAGTTCTTC. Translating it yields CSALPLTGISSYNEQFF.

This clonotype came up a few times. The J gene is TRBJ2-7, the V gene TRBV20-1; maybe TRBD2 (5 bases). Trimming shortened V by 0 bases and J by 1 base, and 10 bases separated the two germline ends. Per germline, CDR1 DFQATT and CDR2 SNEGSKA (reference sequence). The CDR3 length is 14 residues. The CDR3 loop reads CSARDPRRSYEQYF. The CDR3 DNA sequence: TGCAGTGCTAGAGATCCTAGGAGGTCCTACGAGCAGTACTTC.

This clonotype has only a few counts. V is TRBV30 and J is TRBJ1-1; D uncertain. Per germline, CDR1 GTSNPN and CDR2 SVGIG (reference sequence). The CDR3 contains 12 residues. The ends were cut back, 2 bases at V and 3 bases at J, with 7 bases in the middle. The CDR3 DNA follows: TGTGCCTGGAGTATGACCCACACTGAAGCTTTCTTT. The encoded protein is CAWSMTHTEAFF. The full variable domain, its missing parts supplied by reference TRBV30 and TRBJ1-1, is SQTIHQWPATLVQPVGSPLSLECTVEGTSNPNLYWYRQAAGRGLQLLFYSVGIGQISSEVPQNLSASRPQDRQFILSSKKLLLSDSGFYLCAWSMTHTEAFFGQGTRLTVV.

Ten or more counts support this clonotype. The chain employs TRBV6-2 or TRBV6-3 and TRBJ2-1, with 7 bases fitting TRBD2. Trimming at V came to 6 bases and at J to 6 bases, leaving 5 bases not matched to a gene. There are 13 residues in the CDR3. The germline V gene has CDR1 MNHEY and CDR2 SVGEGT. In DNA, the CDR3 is TGTGCCAGCAGCGGGACTACGAGCAATGAGCAGTTCTTC. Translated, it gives CASSGTTSNEQFF.

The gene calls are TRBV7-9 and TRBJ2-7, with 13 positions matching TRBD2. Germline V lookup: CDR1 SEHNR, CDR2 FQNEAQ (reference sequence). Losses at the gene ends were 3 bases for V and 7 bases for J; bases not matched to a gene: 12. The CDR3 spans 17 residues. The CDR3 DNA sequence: TGTGCCAGCAGCTTTACTCTCGGACTAGCGGGAGATGGGGAGCAGTACTTC. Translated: CASSFTLGLAGDGEQYF.

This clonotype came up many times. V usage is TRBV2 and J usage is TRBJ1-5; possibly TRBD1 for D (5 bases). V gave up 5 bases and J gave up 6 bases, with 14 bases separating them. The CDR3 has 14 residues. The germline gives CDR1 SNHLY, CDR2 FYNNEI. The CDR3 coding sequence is TGTGCCAGCAGTTTTGGACACGGCGGTCAGCCCCAGCATTTT. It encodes CASSFGHGGQPQHF.

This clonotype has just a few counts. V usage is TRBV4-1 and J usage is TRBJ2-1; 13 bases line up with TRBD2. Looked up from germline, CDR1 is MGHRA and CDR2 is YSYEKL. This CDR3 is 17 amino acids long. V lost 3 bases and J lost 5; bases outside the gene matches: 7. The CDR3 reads CASSQGWTSGSHNEQFF. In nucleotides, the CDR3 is TGCGCCAGCAGCCAGGGTTGGACTAGCGGGAGTCACAATGAGCAGTTCTTC.

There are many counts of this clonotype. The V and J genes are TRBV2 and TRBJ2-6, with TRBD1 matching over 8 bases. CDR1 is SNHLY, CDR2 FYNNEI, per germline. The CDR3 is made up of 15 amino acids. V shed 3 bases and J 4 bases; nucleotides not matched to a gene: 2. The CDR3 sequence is CASSDQGAGANVLTF. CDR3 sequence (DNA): TGTGCCAGCAGTGATCAGGGGGCCGGGGCCAACGTCCTGACTTTC.

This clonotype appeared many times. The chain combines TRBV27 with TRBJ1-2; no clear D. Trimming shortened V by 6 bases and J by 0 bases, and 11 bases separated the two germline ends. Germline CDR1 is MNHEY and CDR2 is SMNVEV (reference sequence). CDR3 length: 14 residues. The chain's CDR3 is CASRFTGANYGYTF. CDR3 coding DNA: TGTGCCAGCAGATTTACGGGAGCTAACTATGGCTACACCTTC.

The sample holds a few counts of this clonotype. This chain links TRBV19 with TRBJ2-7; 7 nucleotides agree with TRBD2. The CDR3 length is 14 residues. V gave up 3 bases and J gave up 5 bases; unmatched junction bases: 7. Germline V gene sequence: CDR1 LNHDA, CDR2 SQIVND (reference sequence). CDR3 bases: TGTGCCAGTAGTATTGGAGGGAGGGTCCACGAGCAGTACTTC. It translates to CASSIGGRVHEQYF.

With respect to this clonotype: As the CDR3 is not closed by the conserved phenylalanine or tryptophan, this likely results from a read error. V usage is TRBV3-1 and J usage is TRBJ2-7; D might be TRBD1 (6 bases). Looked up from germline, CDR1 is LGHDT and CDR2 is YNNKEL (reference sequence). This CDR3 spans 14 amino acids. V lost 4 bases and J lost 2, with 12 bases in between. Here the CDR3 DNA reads TGTGCCAGCAGCCGTGGAGGACAGACCTACGAGCAGTACCTC. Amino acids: CASSRGGQTYEQYL.

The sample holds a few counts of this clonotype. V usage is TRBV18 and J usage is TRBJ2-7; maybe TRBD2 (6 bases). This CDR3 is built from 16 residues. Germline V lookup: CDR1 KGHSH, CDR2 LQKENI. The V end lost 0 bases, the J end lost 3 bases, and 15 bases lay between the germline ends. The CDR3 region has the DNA TGTGCCAGCTCACCACCGGATCGGGGGACCCACTACGAGCAGTACTTC. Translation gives CASSPPDRGTHYEQYF. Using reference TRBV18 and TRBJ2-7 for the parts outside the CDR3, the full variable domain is NAGVMQNPRHLVRRRGQEARLRCSPMKGHSHVYWYRQLPEEGLKFMVYLQKENIIDESGMPKERFSAEFPKEGPSILRIQQVVRGDSAAYFCASSPPDRGTHYEQYFGPGTRLTVT.

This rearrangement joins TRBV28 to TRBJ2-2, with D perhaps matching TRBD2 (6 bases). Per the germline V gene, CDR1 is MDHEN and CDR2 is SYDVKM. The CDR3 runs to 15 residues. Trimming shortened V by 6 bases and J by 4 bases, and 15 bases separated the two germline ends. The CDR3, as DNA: TGTGCCAGCAGGCCCGGAGGGCGCATCACCGGGGAGCTGTTTTTT. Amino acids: CASRPGGRITGELFF.

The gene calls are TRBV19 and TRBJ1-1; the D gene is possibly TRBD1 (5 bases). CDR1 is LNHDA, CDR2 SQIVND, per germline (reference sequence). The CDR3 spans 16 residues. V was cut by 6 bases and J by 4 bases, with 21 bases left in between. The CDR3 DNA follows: TGTGCCAGTAGAGACTTCAGAGGGGCGTTGGGCACTGAAGCTTTCTTT. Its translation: CASRDFRGALGTEAFF.

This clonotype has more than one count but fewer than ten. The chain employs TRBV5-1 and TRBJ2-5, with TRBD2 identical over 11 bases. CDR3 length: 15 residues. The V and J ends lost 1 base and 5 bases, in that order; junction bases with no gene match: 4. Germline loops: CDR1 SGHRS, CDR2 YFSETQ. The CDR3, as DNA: TGCGCCAGCAGCTTGACTAGCGGGAGAAGTGAGACCCAGTACTTC. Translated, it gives CASSLTSGRSETQYF.

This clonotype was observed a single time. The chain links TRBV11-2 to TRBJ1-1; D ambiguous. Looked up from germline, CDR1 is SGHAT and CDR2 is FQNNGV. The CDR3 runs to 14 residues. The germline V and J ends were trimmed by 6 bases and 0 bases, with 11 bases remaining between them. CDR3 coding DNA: TGTGCCAGCAGTCAACGGACGATGAACACTGAAGCTTTCTTT. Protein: CASSQRTMNTEAFF. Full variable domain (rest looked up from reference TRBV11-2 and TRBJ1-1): EAGVAQSPRYKIIEKRQSVAFWCNPISGHATLYWYQQILGQGPKLLIQFQNNGVVDDSQLPKDRFSAERLKGVDSTLKIQPAKLEDSAVYLCASSQRTMNTEAFFGQGTRLTVV.

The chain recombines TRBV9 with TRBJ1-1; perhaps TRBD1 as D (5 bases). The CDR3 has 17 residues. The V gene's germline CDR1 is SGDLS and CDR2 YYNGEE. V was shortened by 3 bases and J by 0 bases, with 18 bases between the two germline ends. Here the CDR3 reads CASSDRGSGAMNTEAFF. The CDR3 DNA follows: TGTGCCAGCAGCGATAGGGGTAGTGGGGCCATGAACACTGAAGCTTTCTTT.

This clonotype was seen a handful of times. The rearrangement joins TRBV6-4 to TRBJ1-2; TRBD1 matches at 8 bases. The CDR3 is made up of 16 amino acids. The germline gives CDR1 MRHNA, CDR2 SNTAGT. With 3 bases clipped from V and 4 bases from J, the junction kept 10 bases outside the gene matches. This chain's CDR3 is CASSDQGQGSIYGYTF. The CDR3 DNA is TGTGCCAGCAGTGATCAAGGACAGGGCTCCATCTATGGCTACACCTTC.

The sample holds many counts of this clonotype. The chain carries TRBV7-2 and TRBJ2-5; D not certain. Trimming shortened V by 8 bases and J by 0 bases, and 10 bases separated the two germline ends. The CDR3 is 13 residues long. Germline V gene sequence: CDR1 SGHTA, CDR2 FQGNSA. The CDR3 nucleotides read TGTGCCAGCGGGTACTACCACCAAGAGACCCAGTACTTC. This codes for CASGYYHQETQYF.

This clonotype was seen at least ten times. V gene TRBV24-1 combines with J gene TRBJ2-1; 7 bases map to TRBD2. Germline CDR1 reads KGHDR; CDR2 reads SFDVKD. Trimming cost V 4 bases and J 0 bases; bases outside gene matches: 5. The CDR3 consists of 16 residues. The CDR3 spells CATSDWASGSYNEQFF. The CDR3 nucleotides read TGTGCCACCAGTGACTGGGCTAGCGGCTCCTACAATGAGCAGTTCTTC.

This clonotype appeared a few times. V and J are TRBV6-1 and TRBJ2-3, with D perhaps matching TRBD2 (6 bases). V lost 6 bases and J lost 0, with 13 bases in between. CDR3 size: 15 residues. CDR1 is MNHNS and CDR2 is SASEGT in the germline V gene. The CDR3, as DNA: TGTGCCAGCAGGCTAATAAGCGGGAGCACAGATACGCAGTATTTT. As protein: CASRLISGSTDTQYF.

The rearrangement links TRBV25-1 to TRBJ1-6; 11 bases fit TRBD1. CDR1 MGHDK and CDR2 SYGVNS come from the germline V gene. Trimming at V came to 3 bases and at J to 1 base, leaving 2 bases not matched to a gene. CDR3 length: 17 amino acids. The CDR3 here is CASSDGTGGSYNSPLHF. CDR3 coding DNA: TGTGCCAGCAGTGATGGGACAGGGGGATCCTATAATTCACCCCTCCACTTT.

The CDR3 loop is CASSSPSGRAVVGELFF. The CDR3, as DNA: TGTGCCAGCAGCTCTCCTAGCGGGAGGGCCGTTGTCGGGGAGCTGTTTTTT. J is TRBJ2-2 and V is TRBV5-6; 12 nucleotides match TRBD2. Germline V gene sequence: CDR1 SGHDT, CDR2 YYEEEE. Trimming took 3 bases from V and 7 from J; bases not matched to a gene: 10. The CDR3 loop spans 17 amino acids. Using reference TRBV5-6 and TRBJ2-2 for the parts outside the CDR3, the full variable domain is DAGVTQSPTHLIKTRGQQVTLRCSPKSGHDTVSWYQQALGQGPQFIFQYYEEEERQRGNFPDRFSGHQFPNYSSELNVNALLLGDSALYLCASSSPSGRAVVGELFFGEGSRLTVL.

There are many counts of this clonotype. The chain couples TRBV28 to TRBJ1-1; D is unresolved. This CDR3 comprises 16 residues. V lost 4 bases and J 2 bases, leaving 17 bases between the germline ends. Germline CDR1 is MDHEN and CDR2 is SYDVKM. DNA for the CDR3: TGTGCCAGCAGTTCCCGGGCCCCTCCGTTTAACACTGAAGCTTTCTTT. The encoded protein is CASSSRAPPFNTEAFF.

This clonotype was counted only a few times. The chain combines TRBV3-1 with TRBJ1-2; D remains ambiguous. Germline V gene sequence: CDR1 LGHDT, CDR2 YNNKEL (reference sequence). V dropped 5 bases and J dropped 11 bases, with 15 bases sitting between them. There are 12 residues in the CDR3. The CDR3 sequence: CASSFLMKTYTF. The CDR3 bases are TGTGCCAGCAGCTTCTTAATGAAGACATACACCTTC.

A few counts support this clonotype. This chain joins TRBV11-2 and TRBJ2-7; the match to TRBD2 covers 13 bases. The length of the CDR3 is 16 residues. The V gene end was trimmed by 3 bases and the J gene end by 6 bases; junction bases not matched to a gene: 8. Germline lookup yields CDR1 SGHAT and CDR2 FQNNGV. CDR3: CASSFNPGLAGVEQYF. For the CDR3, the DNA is TGTGCCAGCAGCTTTAACCCCGGACTAGCGGGAGTCGAGCAGTACTTC.